Each of the 7 T cell receptor beta chains below was sequenced from the same sample in a study of technical replicates of blood from a few donors (dated by TCRdb to 2015 to 2018). The library was prepared using the immunoSEQ multiplex PCR assay. As stored in TCRdb, this immuneACCESS dataset retains in-frame rearrangements with V and J assigned. A fraction of the clones does not appear; measured against another copy, unresolved V genes explain less than half of the discrepancy, and the remainder lacks a known reason. This sample comprises 75,000 or so clones, just under 95% of them detected only once. The ten most abundant clones make up roughly 0.25% of the sample. The source material was T cells isolated from PBMCs. These receptors were taken from a human donor in good health.

DNA for the CDR3: TGTGCCAGCAGCCGGGGAACAGATACGCAGTATTTT. This sequence encodes CASSRGTDTQYF. The chain uses TRBV6-5 and TRBJ2-3, with a possible D match to TRBD2 (5 bases). V lost 6 bases and J lost 3, with 7 bases in between. Germline CDR1 and CDR2: MNHEY and SVGAGI. The CDR3 extends over 12 amino acids.

The chain is built from TRBV6-1 and TRBJ2-7; tentatively, D is TRBD1 (6 bases). Between the trimmed V and J ends, which lost 4 bases and 2 bases, there was a span of 18 bases. Germline CDR1 MNHNS, CDR2 SASEGT. This CDR3 has 16 residues. In DNA form, the CDR3 reads TGTGCCAGCAGTGGTGCTCCCGGGACAATTCCCTACGAGCAGTACTTC. Its protein is CASSGAPGTIPYEQYF.

The DNA of the CDR3 is TGTGCCAGCAGTGAAGAGGGGGCAGGCCGGACCCAGTACTTC. This translates into CASSEEGAGRTQYF. This chain connects TRBV25-1 to TRBJ2-5, with TRBD1 matching 7 bases. The length of the CDR3 is 14 residues. CDR1 and CDR2 (germline): MGHDK, SYGVNS. The V segment lost 2 bases and the J segment 7 bases; nucleotides outside the gene matches: 7.

V gene TRBV6-5 combines with J gene TRBJ1-3; D is perhaps TRBD1 (5 bases). The ends were cut back, 2 bases at V and 4 bases at J, with 15 bases in the middle. Germline-derived CDR1 and CDR2 are MNHEY and SVGAGI. CDR3 length: 16 residues. CDR3 nucleotides: TGTGCCAGCAGTTACGATTTCGGGGGTTCGGGAAACACCATATATTTT. It yields the protein CASSYDFGGSGNTIYF.

The CDR3 DNA sequence: TGTGCAAGTCTGGGGACAGTGAGCTCTGGGGCCAACGTCCTGACTTTC. Translated, it gives CASLGTVSSGANVLTF. The V and J genes are TRBV12-2 and TRBJ2-6; the table's D call of TRBD1 was not tested on the DNA. TRBV12-2 is an annotated pseudogene. This CDR3 contains 16 residues.

This chain connects TRBV7-2 to TRBJ2-1, with 8 positions matching TRBD2. Germline V gives CDR1 SGHTA, CDR2 FQGNSA. The V and J ends lost 1 base and 6 bases, in that order; junction bases with no gene match: 5. The CDR3 covers 15 residues. In nucleotides, the CDR3 is TGTGCCAGCAGCTTAGGCGGGACTAGAGGCAATGAGCAGTTCTTC. It translates to CASSLGGTRGNEQFF.

The chain is built from TRBV11-1 and TRBJ2-1; tentatively, D is TRBD2 (5 bases). The germline V gene has CDR1 SGHAT and CDR2 FQDESV (reference sequence). CDR3 length: 16 residues. V lost 5 bases, J lost 8 bases, and 22 bases lay in between. In DNA form, the CDR3 reads TGTGCCAGCAGCGATATAATTAGAGGACTTGTCTATGAGCAGTTCTTC. Protein product: CASSDIIRGLVYEQFF.